These T cell receptor beta chains were read from a single sample in a study of T-cell reconstitution after alpha-beta-depleted transplantation in children. MiXCR, applied by TCRdb to the PCR reads, yields one record per CDR3 protein. The table has about 610,000 distinct CDR3 sequences, about 11% seen once. Sequences were derived from PBMCs from the stem cell graft donor, sampled from the stem cell graft. These receptors all come from a human donor who donated a stem cell graft to a child with acute myeloid leukemia. CDR3s include the opening cysteine and the closing phenylalanine or tryptophan. A D gene is named only where the DNA matches it firmly. Not all rows give a size; the values are once, few, many and, for expanded clones, a class.

CASSLGLRTYNEQFF	TGCGCCAGCAGCCTGGGACTACGTACCTACAATGAGCAGTTCTTC	many	TRBV5-1	TRBJ2-1	TRBD2
CASSVPLAGGGNNEQFF	TGTGCCAGCAGCGTCCCTCTAGCGGGAGGGGGCAACAATGAGCAGTTCTTC	-	TRBV7-9	TRBJ2-1	TRBD2
CSARDQRSSYNEQFF	TGCAGTGCTAGAGATCAGAGGAGCTCCTACAATGAGCAGTTCTTC	many	TRBV20-1	TRBJ2-1	-
CSAPRLGSYEQYF	TGCAGTGCGCCCAGACTGGGTTCCTACGAGCAGTACTTC	many	TRBV20-1	TRBJ2-7	-
CASSLDGVVGNEQFF	TGTGCCAGCAGCTTGGACGGGGTTGTCGGCAATGAGCAGTTCTTC	-	TRBV5-8	TRBJ2-1	-
CASSDDTSGDARELFF	TGTGCCAGCAGTGACGACACTAGCGGGGACGCCAGGGAGCTGTTTTTT	many	TRBV6-4	TRBJ2-2	TRBD2
CSVLSKNTEAFF	TGCAGCGTCCTCTCAAAGAACACTGAAGCTTTCTTT	-	TRBV29-1	TRBJ1-1	-
CASSFDRVNEQYF	TGCGCCAGCAGCTTCGATAGGGTCAACGAGCAGTACTTC	few	TRBV5-1	TRBJ2-7	-
CASSLTGSSNEQYF	TGTGCCAGCAGCCTGACCGGTAGCAGCAACGAGCAGTACTTC	-	TRBV4-2	TRBJ2-7	-
CASSLYAGVVENEQYF	TGTGCCAGCAGTTTATACGCGGGAGTAGTCGAAAACGAGCAGTACTTC	many	TRBV12-3/TRBV12-4	TRBJ2-7	TRBD2
CASSQSGAGRDEQFF	TGTGCCAGCAGCCAATCCGGAGCGGGAAGAGACGAGCAGTTCTTC	-	TRBV3-1	TRBJ2-1	TRBD2
CASSREIAGGLDEQYF	TGCGCCAGCAGCCGAGAAATAGCGGGAGGTTTGGACGAGCAGTACTTC	-	TRBV5-1	TRBJ2-7	TRBD2
CASSAPRDRGNQPQHF	TGTGCCAGCAGCGCACCTCGGGACAGGGGAAATCAGCCCCAGCATTTT	few	TRBV11-1	TRBJ1-5	TRBD1
CSASLGQGGSYTF	TGCAGTGCTAGTTTGGGCCAGGGTGGGAGCTACACCTTC	many	TRBV20-1	TRBJ1-2	-
CATSYSGRNTGELFF	TGTGCCACGTCTTATTCGGGACGGAACACCGGGGAGCTGTTTTTT	-	TRBV24-1	TRBJ2-2	-
CASSLGTSHYEQYF	TGTGCCAGCAGCCTAGGGACTAGCCACTACGAGCAGTACTTC	-	TRBV3-1	TRBJ2-7	TRBD2
CSARLGAGSTDTQYF	TGCAGTGCTAGATTAGGAGCGGGAAGCACAGATACGCAGTATTTT	-	TRBV20-1	TRBJ2-3	TRBD2
CASSLSREGGEQYF	TGTGCCAGCAGTTTATCGAGGGAGGGCGGGGAGCAGTACTTC	many	TRBV12-3/TRBV12-4	TRBJ2-7	TRBD2
CASSFDPFLGEQYF	TGTGCCAGCAGCTTTGACCCTTTCCTCGGGGAGCAGTACTTC	few	TRBV5-6	TRBJ2-7	-
CATSRDSSDNEQFF	TGTGCCACCAGCAGAGATAGCTCGGACAATGAGCAGTTCTTC	few	TRBV15	TRBJ2-1	-
CAWTRVAGDQDEQFF	TGTGCCTGGACCCGTGTGGCGGGAGATCAGGATGAGCAGTTCTTC	-	TRBV30	TRBJ2-1	TRBD2
CASSFKVEGTEAFF	TGTGCCAGCAGTTTTAAAGTGGAAGGCACTGAAGCTTTCTTT	few	TRBV27	TRBJ1-1	-
CASSAQRGTDTQYF	TGTGCCAGCAGCGCCCAGCGGGGCACAGATACGCAGTATTTT	few	TRBV9	TRBJ2-3	-
CASSLAGKNNEQFF	TGTGCCAGCAGCTTAGCGGGGAAAAACAATGAGCAGTTCTTC	many	TRBV7-8	TRBJ2-1	-
CAISQLSGEQPQHF	TGTGCCATCAGTCAATTGTCGGGAGAACAGCCCCAGCATTTT	-	TRBV10-3	TRBJ1-5	-